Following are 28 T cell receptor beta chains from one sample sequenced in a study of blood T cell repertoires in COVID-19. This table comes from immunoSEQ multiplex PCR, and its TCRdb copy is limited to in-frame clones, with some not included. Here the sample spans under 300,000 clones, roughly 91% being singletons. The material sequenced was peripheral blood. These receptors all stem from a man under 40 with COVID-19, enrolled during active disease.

CDR3 sequence (DNA): TGCGCCAGCAGCCAAGGAAGGGGCCCACCCTCCTATAATTCACCCCTCCACTTT. This codes for CASSQGRGPPSYNSPLHF. The gene calls are TRBV4-1 and TRBJ1-6; TRBD1 is a possible D gene (5 bases). Germline V gene lookup returns CDR1 MGHRA and CDR2 YSYEKL. V shed 1 base and J shed 0 bases, with 13 bases lying between them. The CDR3 contains 18 residues.

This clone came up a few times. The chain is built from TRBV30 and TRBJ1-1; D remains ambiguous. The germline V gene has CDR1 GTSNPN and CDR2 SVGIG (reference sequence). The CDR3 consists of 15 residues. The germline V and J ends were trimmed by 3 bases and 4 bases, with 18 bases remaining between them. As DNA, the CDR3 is TGTGCCTGGAGGTGGGAGGGCAGGACCCGCACTGAAGCTTTCTTT. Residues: CAWRWEGRTRTEAFF.

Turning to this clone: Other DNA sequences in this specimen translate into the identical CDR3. The CDR3 reads CASSQGQGYGYTF. The CDR3 coding sequence is TGCGCCAGCAGCCAAGGACAGGGCTATGGCTACACCTTC. V is TRBV4-1 and J is TRBJ1-2; 7 bases fit TRBD1. The ends lost 1 base at V and 4 bases at J; junction bases unmatched: 0. Germline CDR1 and CDR2: MGHRA and YSYEKL. The CDR3 runs 13 residues.

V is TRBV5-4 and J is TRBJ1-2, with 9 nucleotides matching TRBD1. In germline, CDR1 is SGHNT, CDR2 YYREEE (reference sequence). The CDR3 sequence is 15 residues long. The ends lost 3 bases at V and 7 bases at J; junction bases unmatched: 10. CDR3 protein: CASSWAEGQGGGYTF. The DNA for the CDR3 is TGTGCCAGCAGCTGGGCCGAGGGACAGGGAGGTGGCTACACCTTC. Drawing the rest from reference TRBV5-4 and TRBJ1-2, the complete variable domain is ETGVTQSPTHLIKTRGQQVTLRCSSQSGHNTVSWYQQALGQGPQFIFQYYREEENGRGNFPPRFSGLQFPNYSSELNVNALELDDSALYLCASSWAEGQGGGYTFGSGTRLTVV.

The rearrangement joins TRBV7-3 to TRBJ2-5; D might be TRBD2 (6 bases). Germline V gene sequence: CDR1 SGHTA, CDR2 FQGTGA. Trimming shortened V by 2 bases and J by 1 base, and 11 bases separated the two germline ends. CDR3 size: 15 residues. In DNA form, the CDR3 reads TGTGCCAGCAGCTTAGGGGGGTCTTCCCAAGAGACCCAGTACTTC. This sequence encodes CASSLGGSSQETQYF.

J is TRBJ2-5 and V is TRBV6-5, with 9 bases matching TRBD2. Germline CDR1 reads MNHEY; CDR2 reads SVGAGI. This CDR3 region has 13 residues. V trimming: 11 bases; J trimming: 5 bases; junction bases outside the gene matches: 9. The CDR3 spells CAHSGGLGETQYF. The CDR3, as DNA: TGTGCCCACAGCGGGGGGCTAGGGGAGACCCAGTACTTC.

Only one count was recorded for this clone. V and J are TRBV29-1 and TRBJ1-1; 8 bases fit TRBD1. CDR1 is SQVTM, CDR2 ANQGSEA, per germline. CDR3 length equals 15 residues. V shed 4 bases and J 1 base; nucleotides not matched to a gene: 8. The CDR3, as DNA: TGCAGCGTTGGAGGGGCAGGGGGCGGGAACACTGAAGCTTTCTTT. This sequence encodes CSVGGAGGGNTEAFF.

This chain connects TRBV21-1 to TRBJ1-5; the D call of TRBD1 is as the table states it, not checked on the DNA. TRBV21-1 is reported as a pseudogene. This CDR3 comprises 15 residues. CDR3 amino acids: CASSKEGQGNQPQHF. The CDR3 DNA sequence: TGTGCCAGCAGCAAAGAGGGCCAGGGTAATCAGCCCCAGCATTTT.

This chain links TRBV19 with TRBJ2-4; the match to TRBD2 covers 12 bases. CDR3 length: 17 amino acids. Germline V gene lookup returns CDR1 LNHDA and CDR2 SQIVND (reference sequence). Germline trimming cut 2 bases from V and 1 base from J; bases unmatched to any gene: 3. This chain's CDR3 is CASSILAGGRAKNIQYF. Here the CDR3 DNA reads TGTGCCAGTAGTATACTAGCGGGGGGGCGGGCCAAAAACATTCAGTACTTC.

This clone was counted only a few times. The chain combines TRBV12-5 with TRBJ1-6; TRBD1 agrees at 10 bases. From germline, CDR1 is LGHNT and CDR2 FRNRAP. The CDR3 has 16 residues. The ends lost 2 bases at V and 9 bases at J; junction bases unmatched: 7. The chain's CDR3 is CASGLPGTGVPSPLHF. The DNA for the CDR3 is TGTGCTAGTGGTTTGCCCGGGACAGGGGTACCTTCACCCCTCCACTTT.

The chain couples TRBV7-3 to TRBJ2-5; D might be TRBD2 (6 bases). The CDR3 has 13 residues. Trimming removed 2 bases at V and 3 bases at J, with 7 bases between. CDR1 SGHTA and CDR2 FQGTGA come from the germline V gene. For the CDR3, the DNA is TGTGCCAGCAGCTTACGGGGGAAAGAGACCCAGTACTTC. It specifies CASSLRGKETQYF.

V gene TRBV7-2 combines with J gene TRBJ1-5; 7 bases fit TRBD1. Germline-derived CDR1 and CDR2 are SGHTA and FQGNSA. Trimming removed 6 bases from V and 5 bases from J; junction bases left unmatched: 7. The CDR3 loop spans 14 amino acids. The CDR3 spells CASRRRTGDQPQHF. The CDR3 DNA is TGTGCCAGCAGACGGAGGACAGGTGATCAGCCCCAGCATTTT.

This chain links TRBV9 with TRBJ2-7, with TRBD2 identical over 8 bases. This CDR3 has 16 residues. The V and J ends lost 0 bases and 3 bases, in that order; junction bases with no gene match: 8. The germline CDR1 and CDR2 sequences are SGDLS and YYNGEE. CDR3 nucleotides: TGTGCCAGCAGCGTAGACTTTGCGGGGGGAGTCTACGAGCAGTACTTC. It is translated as CASSVDFAGGVYEQYF.

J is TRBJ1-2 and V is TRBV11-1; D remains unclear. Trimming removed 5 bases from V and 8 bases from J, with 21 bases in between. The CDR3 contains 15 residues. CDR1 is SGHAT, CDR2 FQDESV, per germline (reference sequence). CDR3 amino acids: CASSTQSTGSTGYTF. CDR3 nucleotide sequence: TGTGCCAGCAGCACACAGTCGACCGGATCTACCGGCTACACCTTC.

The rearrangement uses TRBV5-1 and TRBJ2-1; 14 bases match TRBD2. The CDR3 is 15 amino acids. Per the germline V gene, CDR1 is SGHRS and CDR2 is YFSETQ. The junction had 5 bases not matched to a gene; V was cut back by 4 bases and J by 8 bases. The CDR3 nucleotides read TGCGCCAGCAGCGAAAGACTAGCGGGGGGGCATGAGCAGTTCTTC. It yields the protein CASSERLAGGHEQFF.

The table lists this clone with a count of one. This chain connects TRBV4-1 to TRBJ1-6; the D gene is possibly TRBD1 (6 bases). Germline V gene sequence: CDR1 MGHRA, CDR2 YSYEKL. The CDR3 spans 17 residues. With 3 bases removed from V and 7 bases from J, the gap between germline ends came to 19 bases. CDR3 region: CASSQSRIGGGNSPLHF. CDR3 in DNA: TGCGCCAGCAGCCAGTCCCGGATAGGGGGTGGGAATTCACCCCTCCACTTT.

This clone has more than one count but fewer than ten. CDR3 DNA: TGCGCCAGCAGTGAGGAGGGTTACCCCTACGAGCAGTACTTC. Amino acids: CASSEEGYPYEQYF. V gene TRBV10-1 combines with J gene TRBJ2-7; TRBD2 might be the D (5 bases). The germline V and J ends were trimmed by 2 bases and 2 bases, with 10 bases remaining between them. CDR1 is WNHNN and CDR2 is SYGVQD in the germline V gene (reference sequence). The CDR3 has 14 residues.

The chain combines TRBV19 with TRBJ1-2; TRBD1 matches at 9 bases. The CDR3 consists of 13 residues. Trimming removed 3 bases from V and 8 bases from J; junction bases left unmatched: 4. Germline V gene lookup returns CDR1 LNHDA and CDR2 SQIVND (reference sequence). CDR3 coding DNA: TGTGCCAGTAGTATTGCACAGGGGGCCGGCTACACCTTC. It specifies CASSIAQGAGYTF.

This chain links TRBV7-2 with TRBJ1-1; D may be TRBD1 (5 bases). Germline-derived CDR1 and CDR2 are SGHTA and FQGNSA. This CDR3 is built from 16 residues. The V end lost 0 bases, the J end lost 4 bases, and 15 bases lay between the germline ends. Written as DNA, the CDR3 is TGTGCCAGCAGCTTAGCCCGCCGTTTCGGGGGCACTGAAGCTTTCTTT. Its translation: CASSLARRFGGTEAFF.

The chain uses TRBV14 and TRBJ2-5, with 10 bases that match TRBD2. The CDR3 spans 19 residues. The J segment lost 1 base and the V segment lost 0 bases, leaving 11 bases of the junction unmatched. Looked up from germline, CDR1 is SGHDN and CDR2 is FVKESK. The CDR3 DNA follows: TGTGCCAGCAGCCAAGATCGTGGGCTAGCGGGGGTCCTCCAAGAGACCCAGTACTTC. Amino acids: CASSQDRGLAGVLQETQYF. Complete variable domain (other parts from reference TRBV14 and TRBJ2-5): EAGVTQFPSHSVIEKGQTVTLRCDPISGHDNLYWYRRVMGKEIKFLLHFVKESKQDESGMPNNRFLAERTGGTYSTLKVQPAELEDSGVYFCASSQDRGLAGVLQETQYFGPGTRLLVL.

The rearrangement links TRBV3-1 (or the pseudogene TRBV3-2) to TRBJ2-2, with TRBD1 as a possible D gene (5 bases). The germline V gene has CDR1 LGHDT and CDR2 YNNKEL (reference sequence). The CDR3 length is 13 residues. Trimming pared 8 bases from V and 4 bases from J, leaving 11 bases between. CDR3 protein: CASRLGPTGELFF. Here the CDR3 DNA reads TGTGCCAGCCGGTTGGGGCCCACCGGGGAGCTGTTTTTT.

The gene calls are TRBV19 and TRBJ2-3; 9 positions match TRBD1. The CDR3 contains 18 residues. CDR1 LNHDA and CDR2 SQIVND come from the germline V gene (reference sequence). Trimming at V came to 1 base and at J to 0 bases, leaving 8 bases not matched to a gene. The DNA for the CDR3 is TGTGCCAGTAGTATAGCCGGGACAGGGCACGGTAGCACAGATACGCAGTATTTT. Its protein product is CASSIAGTGHGSTDTQYF.

CDR3 amino acids: CASSFRTGGEKLFF. CDR3 in DNA: TGTGCCAGCAGTTTTCGGACAGGGGGGGAAAAACTGTTTTTT. This chain links TRBV3-1 (or the pseudogene TRBV3-2) with TRBJ1-4; TRBD1 matches at 10 bases. From germline, CDR1 is LGHDT and CDR2 YNNKEL (reference sequence). The CDR3 extends over 14 amino acids. The ends lost 6 bases at V and 8 bases at J; junction bases unmatched: 6.

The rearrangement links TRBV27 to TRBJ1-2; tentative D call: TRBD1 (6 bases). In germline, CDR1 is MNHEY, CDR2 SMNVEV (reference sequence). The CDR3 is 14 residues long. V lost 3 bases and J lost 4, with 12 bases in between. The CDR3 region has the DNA TGTGCCAGCAGTTTTTCAGGGGCCGGCTATGGCTACACCTTC. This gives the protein CASSFSGAGYGYTF.

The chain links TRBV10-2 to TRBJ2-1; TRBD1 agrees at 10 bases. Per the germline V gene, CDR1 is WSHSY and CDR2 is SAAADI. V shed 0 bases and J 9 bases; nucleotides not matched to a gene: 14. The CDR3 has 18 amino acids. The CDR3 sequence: CASSESTGTGDRDGEQFF. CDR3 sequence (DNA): TGCGCCAGCAGTGAGTCGACGGGGACAGGGGATCGGGACGGTGAGCAGTTCTTC.

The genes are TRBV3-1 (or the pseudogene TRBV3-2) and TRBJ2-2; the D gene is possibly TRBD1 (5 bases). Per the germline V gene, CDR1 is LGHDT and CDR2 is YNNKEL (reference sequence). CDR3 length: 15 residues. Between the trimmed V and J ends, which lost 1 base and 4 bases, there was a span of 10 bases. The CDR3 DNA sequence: TGTGCCAGCAGCCAAGCCAGGGATAGCACCGGGGAGCTGTTTTTT. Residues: CASSQARDSTGELFF.

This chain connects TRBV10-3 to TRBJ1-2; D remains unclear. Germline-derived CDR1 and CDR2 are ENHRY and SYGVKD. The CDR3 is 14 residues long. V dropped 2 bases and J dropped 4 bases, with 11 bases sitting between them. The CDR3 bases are TGTGCCATCAGTGAGAATCGGGAAGCCTATGGCTACACCTTC. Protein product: CAISENREAYGYTF.

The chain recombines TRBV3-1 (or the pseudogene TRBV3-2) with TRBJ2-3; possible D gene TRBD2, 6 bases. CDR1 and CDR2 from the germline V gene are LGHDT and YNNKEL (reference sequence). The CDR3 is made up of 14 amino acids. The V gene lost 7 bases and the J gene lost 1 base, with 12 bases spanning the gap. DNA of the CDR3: TGTGCCAGCAACCGGGGGTCTCGCACAGATACGCAGTATTTT. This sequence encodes CASNRGSRTDTQYF.